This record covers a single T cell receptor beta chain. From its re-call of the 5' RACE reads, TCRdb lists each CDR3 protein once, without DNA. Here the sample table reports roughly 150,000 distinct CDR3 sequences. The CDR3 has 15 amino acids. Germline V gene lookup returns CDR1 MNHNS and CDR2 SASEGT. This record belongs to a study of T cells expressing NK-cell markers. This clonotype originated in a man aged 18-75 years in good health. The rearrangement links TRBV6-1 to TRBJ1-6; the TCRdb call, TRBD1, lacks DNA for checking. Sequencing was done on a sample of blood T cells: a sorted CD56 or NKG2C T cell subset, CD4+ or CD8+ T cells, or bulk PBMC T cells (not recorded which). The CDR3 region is CASRPRDTKSSPLHF.